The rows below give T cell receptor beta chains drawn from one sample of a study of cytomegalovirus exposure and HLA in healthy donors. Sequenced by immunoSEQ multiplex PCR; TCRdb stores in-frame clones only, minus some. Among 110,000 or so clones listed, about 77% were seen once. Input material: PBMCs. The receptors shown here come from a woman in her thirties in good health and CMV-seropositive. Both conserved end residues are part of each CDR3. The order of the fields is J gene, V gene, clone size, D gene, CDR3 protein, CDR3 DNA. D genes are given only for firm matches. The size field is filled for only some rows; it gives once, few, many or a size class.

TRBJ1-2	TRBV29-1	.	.	CSVQPGPNYGYTF	TGCAGCGTCCAACCAGGCCCGAACTATGGCTACACCTTC
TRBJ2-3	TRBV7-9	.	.	CASSLSAVSPSTDTQYF	TGTGCCAGCAGCCTCTCTGCGGTGAGCCCTAGCACAGATACGCAGTATTTT
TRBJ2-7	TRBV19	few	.	CASSSSLDYEQYF	TGTGCCAGTAGCAGTTCACTAGATTACGAGCAGTACTTC
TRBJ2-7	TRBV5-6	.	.	CASSPLGGAGGEQYF	TGTGCCAGCAGCCCCCTGGGCGGGGCCGGAGGCGAGCAGTACTTC
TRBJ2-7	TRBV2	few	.	CVSKEKTAYEQYF	TGTGTCAGCAAGGAGAAGACGGCATACGAGCAGTACTTC
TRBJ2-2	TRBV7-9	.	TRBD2	CASSRERGGHTGELFF	TGTGCCAGCAGCCGTGAGCGGGGGGGTCACACCGGGGAGCTGTTTTTT
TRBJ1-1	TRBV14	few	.	CASSPSLILTEAFF	TGTGCCAGCAGCCCCAGTCTTATTCTCACTGAAGCTTTCTTT
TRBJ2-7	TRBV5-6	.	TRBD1	CASSWRDRGPYEQYF	TGTGCCAGCAGCTGGCGGGACAGGGGGCCCTACGAGCAGTACTTC
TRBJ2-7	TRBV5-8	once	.	CASTTGLPSLGSYEQYF	TGTGCCAGCACTACGGGACTGCCTTCATTAGGGTCCTACGAGCAGTACTTC
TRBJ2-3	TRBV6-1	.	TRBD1	CASIPDRGRTDTQYF	TGTGCCAGCATACCGGACAGGGGTCGTACAGATACGCAGTATTTT
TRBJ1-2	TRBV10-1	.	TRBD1	CASSEQGAGGYTF	TGCGCCAGCAGTGAACAGGGGGCAGGCGGCTACACCTTC
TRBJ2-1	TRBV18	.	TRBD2	CASSTGTSGSLSEQFF	TGTGCCAGCTCAACCGGGACTAGCGGGAGTTTGAGTGAGCAGTTCTTC
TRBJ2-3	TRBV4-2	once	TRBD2	CASSQDPPLAGGYRRTDTQYF	TGTGCCAGCAGCCAAGACCCTCCCCTAGCGGGGGGTTACAGACGCACAGATACGCAGTATTTT
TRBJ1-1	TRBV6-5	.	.	CASSYREGGTEAFF	TGTGCCAGCAGTTACAGGGAAGGGGGCACTGAAGCTTTCTTT
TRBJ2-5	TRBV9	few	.	CASSAGPGGETQYF	TGTGCCAGCAGCGCCGGTCCCGGCGGAGAGACCCAGTACTTC
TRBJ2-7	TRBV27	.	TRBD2	CASSNSGGVTYEQYF	TGTGCCAGCAGTAATAGCGGGGGGGTAACCTACGAGCAGTACTTC
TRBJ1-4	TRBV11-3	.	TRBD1	CASSDPQGATNEKLFF	TGTGCCAGCAGCGACCCTCAGGGGGCAACTAATGAAAAACTGTTTTTT
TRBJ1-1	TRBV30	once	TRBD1	CAWTNPPGGRGLYTEAFF	TGTGCCTGGACCAACCCACCCGGGGGCAGGGGGCTGTACACTGAAGCTTTCTTT
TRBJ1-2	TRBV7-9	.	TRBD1	CASSFPDRVYGYTF	TGTGCCAGCAGCTTTCCAGACAGGGTCTATGGCTACACCTTC
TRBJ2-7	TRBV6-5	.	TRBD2	CASSYWLAGASEQYF	TGTGCCAGCAGTTACTGGTTAGCGGGAGCTTCCGAGCAGTACTTC
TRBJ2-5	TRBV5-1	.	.	CASTAGSQETQYF	TGCGCCAGCACGGCGGGATCCCAAGAGACCCAGTACTTC
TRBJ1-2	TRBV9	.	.	CASSARSAGGDYGYTF	TGTGCCAGCAGCGCACGTTCCGCTGGAGGGGACTATGGCTACACCTTC
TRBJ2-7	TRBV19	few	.	CASSIRAGTYYEQYF	TGTGCCAGTAGTATAAGGGCCGGGACATACTACGAGCAGTACTTC
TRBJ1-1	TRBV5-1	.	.	CASSLAGANTEAFF	TGCGCCAGCAGCTTAGCAGGGGCGAACACTGAAGCTTTCTTT
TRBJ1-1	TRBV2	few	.	CASRLSGNTEAFF	TGTGCCAGCAGGTTATCGGGAAACACTGAAGCTTTCTTT
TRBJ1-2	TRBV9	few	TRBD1	CASSVEDRGFYGYTF	TGTGCCAGCAGCGTAGAGGACAGGGGCTTCTATGGCTACACCTTC
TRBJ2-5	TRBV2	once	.	CASSTGSAETQYF	TGTGCCAGCAGCACCGGGTCTGCGGAGACCCAGTACTTC
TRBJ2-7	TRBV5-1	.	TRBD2	CASSLRPFREAAVYEQYF	TGCGCCAGCAGCTTACGTCCGTTTCGGGAGGCCGCGGTCTACGAGCAGTACTTC
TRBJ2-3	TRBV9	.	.	CASSVAGTSTDTQYF	TGTGCCAGCAGCGTAGCTGGGACTAGCACAGATACGCAGTATTTT
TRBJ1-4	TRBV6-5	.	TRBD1	CASSSPRGRNGKLFF	TGTGCCAGCAGTTCTCCCAGGGGGCGTAATGGAAAACTGTTTTTT
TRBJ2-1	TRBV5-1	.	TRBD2	CASTPGTSGGASAKEQFF	TGCGCCAGCACCCCGGGGACTAGCGGGGGGGCCTCCGCTAAGGAGCAGTTCTTC
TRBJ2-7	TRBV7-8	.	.	CASTITGIGEQYF	TGTGCCAGCACCATCACGGGGATCGGTGAGCAGTACTTC
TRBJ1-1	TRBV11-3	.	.	CASSLSSGAEAFF	TGTGCCAGCAGCTTAAGTTCCGGAGCTGAAGCTTTCTTT
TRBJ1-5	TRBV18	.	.	CASSEMGPYSNQPQHF	TGTGCCAGCTCAGAGATGGGGCCCTATAGCAATCAGCCCCAGCATTTT
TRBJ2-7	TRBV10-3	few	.	CATEDRNRANYEQYF	TGTGCCACCGAAGACCGAAACAGGGCAAACTACGAGCAGTACTTC
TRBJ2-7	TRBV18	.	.	CASSPAKPLSYEQYF	TGTGCCAGCTCGCCCGCGAAACCTCTCTCCTACGAGCAGTACTTC
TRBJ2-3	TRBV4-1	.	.	CASSYRVLSTDTQYF	TGCGCCAGCAGCTACCGGGTTCTTAGCACAGATACGCAGTATTTT
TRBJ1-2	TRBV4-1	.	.	CASSHPGLHGYTF	TGCGCCAGTAGCCACCCCGGTCTTCATGGCTACACCTTC
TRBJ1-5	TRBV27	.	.	CASSFVGASNQPQHF	TGTGCCAGCAGTTTTGTAGGGGCCAGCAATCAGCCCCAGCATTTT
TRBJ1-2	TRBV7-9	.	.	CASSFQQAYLNYGYTF	TGTGCCAGCAGCTTCCAACAGGCTTATCTAAACTATGGCTACACCTTC
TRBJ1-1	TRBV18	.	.	CASSPFGGFDTEAFF	TGTGCCAGCTCACCATTTGGGGGGTTTGACACTGAAGCTTTCTTT
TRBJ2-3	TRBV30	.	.	CAWRGGGGPQYF	TGTGCCTGGAGGGGCGGGGGCGGCCCGCAGTATTTT
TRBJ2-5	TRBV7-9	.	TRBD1	CASSRGQGGETQYF	TGTGCCAGCAGCCGGGGACAGGGCGGGGAGACCCAGTACTTC
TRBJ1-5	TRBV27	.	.	CASSFYNQPQHF	TGTGCCAGCAGTTTCTACAATCAGCCCCAGCATTTT
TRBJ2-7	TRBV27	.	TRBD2	CASSQAGAYEQYF	TGTGCCAGCAGTCAAGCGGGAGCCTACGAGCAGTACTTC
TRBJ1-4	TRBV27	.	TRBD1	CASSWTGTNEKLFF	TGTGCCAGCAGTTGGACAGGAACTAATGAAAAACTGTTTTTT
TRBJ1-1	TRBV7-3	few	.	CASSAGVNTEAFF	TGTGCCAGCAGCGCGGGGGTGAACACTGAAGCTTTCTTT
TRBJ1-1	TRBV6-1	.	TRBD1	CASRPDRGVEAFF	TGTGCCAGCAGACCCGACAGGGGTGTTGAAGCTTTCTTT
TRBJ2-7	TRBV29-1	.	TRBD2	CSVGGLAGFFEQYF	TGCAGCGTAGGTGGACTAGCGGGGTTTTTCGAGCAGTACTTC
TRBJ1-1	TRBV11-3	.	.	CASSLNLVSMAMNTEAFF	TGTGCCAGCAGCTTAAATCTCGTGTCAATGGCCATGAACACTGAAGCTTTCTTT
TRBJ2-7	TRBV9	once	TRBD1	CASSVTPGQNYEQYF	TGTGCCAGCAGCGTGACTCCGGGACAGAACTACGAGCAGTACTTC
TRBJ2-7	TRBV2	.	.	CSSKEKTAYEQYF	TGTTCCAGCAAGGAGAAGACGGCATACGAGCAGTACTTC
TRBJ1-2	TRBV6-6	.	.	CASSSPARNYGYTF	TGTGCCAGCAGTTCACCAGCTAGGAACTATGGCTACACCTTC
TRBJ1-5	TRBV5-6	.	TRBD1	CASSSGQGLNQPQHF	TGTGCCAGCAGCTCAGGACAGGGCCTCAATCAGCCCCAGCATTTT
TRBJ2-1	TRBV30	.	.	CAWNPFGGLALFF	TGTGCCTGGAACCCCTTTGGGGGGTTGGCTTTGTTCTTC
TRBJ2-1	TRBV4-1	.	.	CASSQVYSRESEQFF	TGCGCCAGCAGCCAAGTATATTCCCGGGAAAGTGAGCAGTTCTTC
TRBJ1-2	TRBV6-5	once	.	CASSWGRGFNGYTF	TGTGCCAGCAGTTGGGGTCGGGGGTTTAATGGCTACACCTTC
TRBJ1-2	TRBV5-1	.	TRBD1	CASSLEPDRFVFGYTF	TGCGCCAGCAGCCTCGAGCCGGACAGGTTTGTGTTTGGCTACACCTTC